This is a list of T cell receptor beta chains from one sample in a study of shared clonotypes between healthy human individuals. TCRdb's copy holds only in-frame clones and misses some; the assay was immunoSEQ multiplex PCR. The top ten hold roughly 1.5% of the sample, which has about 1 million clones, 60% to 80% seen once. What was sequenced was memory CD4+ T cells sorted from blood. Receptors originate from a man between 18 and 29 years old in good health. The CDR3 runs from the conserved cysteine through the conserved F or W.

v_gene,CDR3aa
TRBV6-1,CASSESVRAPLNGQFF
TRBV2,CASSEALTGDWLRNTEAFF
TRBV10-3,CAISTGGGYGYTF
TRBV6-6,CASSYSTGYYEQYF
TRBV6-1,CASSEVARGTYEQYF
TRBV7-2,CASSLQGFSTDTQYF
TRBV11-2,CASSPGQGGNTQYF
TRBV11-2,CASSLGGKSGTETQYF
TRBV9,CASSSTGTGRTGELFF
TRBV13,CASSSYGGAKTDTQYF
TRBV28,CASSLLDRGYSPLHF